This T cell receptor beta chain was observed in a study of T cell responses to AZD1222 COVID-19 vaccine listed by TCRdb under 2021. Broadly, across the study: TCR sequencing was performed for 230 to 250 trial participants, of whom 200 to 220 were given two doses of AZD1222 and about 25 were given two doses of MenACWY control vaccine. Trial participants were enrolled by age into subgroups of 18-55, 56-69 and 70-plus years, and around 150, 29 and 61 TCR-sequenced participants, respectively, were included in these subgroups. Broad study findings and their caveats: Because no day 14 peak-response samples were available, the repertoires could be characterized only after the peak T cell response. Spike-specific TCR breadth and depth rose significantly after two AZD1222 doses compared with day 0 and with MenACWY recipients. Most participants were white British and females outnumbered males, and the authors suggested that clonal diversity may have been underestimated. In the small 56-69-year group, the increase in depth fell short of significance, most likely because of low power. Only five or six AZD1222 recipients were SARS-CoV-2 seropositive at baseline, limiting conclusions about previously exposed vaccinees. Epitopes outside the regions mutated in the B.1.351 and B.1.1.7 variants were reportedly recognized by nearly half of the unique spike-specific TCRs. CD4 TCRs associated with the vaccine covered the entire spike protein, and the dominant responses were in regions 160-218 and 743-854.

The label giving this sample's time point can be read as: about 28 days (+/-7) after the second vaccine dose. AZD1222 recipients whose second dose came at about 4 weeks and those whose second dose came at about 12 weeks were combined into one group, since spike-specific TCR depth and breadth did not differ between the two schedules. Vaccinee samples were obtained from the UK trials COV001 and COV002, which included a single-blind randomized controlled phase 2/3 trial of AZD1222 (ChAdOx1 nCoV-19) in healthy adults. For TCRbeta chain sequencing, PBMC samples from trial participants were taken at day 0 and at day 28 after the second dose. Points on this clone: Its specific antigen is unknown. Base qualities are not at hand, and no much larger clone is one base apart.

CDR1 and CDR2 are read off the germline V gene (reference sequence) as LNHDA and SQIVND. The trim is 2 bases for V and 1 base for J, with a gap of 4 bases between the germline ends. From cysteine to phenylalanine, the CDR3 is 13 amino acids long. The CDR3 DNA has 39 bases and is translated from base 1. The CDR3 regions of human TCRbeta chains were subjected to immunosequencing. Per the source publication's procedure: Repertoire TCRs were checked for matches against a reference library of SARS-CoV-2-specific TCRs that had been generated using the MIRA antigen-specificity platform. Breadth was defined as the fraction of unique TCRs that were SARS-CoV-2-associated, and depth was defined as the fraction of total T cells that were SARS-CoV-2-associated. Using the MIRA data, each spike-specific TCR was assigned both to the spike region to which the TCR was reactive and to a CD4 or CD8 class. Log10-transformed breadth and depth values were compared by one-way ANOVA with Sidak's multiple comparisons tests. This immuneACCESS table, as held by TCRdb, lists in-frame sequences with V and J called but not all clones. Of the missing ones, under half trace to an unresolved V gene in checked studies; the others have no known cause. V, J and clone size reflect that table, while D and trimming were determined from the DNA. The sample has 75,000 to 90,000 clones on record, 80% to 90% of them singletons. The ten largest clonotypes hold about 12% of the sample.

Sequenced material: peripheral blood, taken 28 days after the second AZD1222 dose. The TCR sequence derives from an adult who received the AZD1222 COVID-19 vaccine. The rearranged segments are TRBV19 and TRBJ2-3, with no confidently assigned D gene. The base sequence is TGTGCCAGTAGTATAACAGGCACAGATACGCAGTATTTT. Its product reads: CASSITGTDTQYF.